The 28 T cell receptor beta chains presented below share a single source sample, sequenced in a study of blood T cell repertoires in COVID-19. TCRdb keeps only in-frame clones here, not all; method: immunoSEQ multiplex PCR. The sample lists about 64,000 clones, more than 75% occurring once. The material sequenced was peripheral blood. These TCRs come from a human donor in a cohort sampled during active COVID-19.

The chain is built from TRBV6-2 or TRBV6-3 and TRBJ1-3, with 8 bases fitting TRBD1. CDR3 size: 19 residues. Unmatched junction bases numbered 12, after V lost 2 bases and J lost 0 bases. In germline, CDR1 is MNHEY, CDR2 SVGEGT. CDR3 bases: TGTGCCAGCAGTTACACCTCCGGGACAGGACTTTCCTCTGGAAACACCATATATTTT. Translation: CASSYTSGTGLSSGNTIYF.

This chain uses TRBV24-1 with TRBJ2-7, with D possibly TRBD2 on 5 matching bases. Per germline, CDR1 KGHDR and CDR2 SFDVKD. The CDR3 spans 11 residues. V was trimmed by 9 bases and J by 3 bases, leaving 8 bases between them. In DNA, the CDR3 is TGTGCCACCTTGAGCGGCTACGAGCAGTACTTC. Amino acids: CATLSGYEQYF.

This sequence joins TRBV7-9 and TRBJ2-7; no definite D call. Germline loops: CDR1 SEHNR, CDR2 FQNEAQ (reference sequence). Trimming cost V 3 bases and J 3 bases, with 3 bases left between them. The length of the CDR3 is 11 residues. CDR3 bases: TGTGCCAGCAGCTTTAGCTACGAGCAGTACTTC. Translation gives CASSFSYEQYF.

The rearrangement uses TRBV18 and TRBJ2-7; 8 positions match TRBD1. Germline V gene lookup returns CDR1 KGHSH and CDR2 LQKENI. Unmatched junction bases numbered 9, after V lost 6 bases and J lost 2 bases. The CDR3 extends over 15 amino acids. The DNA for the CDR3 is TGTGCCAGCTCGATGCCCCCGGGACAGGCCTACGAGCAGTACTTC. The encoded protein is CASSMPPGQAYEQYF.

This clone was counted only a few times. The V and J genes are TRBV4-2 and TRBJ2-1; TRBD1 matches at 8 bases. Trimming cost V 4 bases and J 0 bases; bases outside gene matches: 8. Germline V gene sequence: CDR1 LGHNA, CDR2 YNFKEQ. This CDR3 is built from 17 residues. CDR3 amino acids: CASSLDAGTGSYNEQFF. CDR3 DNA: TGTGCCAGCAGCCTGGATGCCGGGACAGGCTCCTACAATGAGCAGTTCTTC.

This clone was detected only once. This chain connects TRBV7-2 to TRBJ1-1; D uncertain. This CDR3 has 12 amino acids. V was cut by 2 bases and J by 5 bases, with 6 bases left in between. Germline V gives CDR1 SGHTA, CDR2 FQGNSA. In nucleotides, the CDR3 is TGTGCCAGCAGCTTATCGCGGACTGAAGCTTTCTTT. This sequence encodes CASSLSRTEAFF.

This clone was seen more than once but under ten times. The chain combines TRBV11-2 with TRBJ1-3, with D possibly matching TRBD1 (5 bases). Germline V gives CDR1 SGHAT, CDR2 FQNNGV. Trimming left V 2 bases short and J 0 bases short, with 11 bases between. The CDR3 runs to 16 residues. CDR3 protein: CASSLPGGYSGNTIYF. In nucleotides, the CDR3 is TGTGCCAGCAGCTTACCCGGGGGGTACTCTGGAAACACCATATATTTT.

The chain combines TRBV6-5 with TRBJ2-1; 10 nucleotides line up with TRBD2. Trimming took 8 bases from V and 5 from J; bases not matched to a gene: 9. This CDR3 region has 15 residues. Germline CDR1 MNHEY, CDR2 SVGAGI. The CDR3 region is CASSPRTSGNNEQFF. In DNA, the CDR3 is TGTGCCAGCTCGCCACGGACTAGCGGAAACAATGAGCAGTTCTTC.

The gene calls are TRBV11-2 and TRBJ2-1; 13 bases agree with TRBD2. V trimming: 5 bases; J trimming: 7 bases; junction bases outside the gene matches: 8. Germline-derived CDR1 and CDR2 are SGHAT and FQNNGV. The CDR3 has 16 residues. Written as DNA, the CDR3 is TGTGCCAGCAGCCAGAGGACTAGCGGGAGAAAGAATGAGCAGTTCTTC. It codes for CASSQRTSGRKNEQFF.

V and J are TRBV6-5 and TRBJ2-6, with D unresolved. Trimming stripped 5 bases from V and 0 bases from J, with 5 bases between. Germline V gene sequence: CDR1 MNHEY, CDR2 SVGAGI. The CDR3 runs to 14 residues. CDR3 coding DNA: TGTGCCAGCAGTAAGAGCTCTGGGGCCAACGTCCTGACTTTC. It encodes CASSKSSGANVLTF.

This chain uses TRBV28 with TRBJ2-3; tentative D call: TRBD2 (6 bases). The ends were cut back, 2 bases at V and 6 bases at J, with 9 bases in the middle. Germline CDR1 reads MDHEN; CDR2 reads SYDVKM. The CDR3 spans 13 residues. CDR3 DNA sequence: TGTGCCAGCAGTTTAGGCGGGGCCGATACGCAGTATTTT. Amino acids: CASSLGGADTQYF.

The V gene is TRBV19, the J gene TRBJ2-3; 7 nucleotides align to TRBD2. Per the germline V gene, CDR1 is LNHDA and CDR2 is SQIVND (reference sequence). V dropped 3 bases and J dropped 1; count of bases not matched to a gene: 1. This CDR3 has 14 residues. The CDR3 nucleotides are TGTGCCAGTAGTATGCTAGCGGGCACAGATACGCAGTATTTT. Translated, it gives CASSMLAGTDTQYF. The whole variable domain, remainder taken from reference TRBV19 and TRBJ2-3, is DGGITQSPKYLFRKEGQNVTLSCEQNLNHDAMYWYRQDPGQGLRLIYYSQIVNDFQKGDIAEGYSVSREKKESFPLTVTSAQKNPTAFYLCASSMLAGTDTQYFGPGTRLTVL.

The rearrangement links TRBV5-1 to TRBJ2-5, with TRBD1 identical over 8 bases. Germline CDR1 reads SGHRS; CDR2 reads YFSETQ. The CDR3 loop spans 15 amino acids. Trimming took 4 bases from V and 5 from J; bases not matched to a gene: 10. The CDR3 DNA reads TGCGCCAGCAGCGCCGGACAGGGAGTGAGGGAGACCCAGTACTTC. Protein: CASSAGQGVRETQYF.

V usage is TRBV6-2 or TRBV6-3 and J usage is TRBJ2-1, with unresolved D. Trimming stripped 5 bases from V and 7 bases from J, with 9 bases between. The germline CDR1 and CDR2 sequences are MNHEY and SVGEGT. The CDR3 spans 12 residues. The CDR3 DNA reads TGTGCCAGCAGTCAACTGCGTAATGAGCAGTTCTTC. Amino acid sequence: CASSQLRNEQFF.

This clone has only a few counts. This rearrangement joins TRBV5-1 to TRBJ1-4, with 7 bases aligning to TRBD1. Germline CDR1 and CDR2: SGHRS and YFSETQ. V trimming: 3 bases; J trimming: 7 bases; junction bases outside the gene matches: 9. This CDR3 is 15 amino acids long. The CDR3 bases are TGCGCCAGCAGCTCCCGACAGGGAGTAAGTGAAAAACTGTTTTTT. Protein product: CASSSRQGVSEKLFF. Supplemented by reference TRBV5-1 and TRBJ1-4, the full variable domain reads KAGVTQTPRYLIKTRGQQVTLSCSPISGHRSVSWYQQTPGQGLQFLFEYFSETQRNKGNFPGRFSGRQFSNSRSEMNVSTLELGDSALYLCASSSRQGVSEKLFFGSGTQLSVL.

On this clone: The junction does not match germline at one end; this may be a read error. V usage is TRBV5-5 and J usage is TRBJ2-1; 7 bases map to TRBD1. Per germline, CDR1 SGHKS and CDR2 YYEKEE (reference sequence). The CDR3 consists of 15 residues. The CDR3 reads CASRLVGQLNNEQFF. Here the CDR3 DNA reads TGTGCCAGCAGGTTGGTGGGACAGCTGAACAATGAGCAGTTCTTC.

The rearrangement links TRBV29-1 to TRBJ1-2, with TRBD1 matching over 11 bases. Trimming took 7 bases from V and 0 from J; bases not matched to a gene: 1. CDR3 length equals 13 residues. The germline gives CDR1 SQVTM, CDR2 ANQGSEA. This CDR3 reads CSAGQGANYGYTF. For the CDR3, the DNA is TGCAGCGCGGGACAGGGGGCTAACTATGGCTACACCTTC.

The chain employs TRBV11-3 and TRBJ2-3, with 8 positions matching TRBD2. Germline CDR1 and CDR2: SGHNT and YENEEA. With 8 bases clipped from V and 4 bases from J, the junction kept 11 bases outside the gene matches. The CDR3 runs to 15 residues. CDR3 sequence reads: CASLPGGGEADTQYF. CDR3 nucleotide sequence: TGTGCCAGCCTTCCCGGGGGGGGCGAGGCAGATACGCAGTATTTT.

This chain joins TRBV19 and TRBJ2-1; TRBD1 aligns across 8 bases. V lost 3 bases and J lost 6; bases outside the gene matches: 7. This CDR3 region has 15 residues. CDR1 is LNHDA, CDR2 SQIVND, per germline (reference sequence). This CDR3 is CASSIAGGIGNEQFF. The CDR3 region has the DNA TGTGCCAGTAGTATTGCAGGGGGCATAGGCAATGAGCAGTTCTTC.

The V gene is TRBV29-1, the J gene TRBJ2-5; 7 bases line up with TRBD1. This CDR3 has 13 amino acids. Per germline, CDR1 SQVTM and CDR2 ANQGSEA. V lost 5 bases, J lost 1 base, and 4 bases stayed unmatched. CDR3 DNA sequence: TGCAGCGTTAGGGGGCAGTCCCAAGAGACCCAGTACTTC. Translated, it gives CSVRGQSQETQYF. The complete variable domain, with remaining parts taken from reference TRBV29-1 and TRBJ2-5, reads SAVISQKPSRDICQRGTSLTIQCQVDSQVTMMFWYRQQPGQSLTLIATANQGSEATYESGFVIDKFPISRPNLTFSTLTVSNMSPEDSSIYLCSVRGQSQETQYFGPGTRLLVL.

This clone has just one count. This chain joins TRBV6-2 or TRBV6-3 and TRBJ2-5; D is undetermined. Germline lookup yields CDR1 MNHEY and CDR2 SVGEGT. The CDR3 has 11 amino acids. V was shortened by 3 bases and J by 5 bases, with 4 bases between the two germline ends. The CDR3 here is CASSYRETQYF. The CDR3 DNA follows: TGTGCCAGCAGTTATCGGGAGACCCAGTACTTC.

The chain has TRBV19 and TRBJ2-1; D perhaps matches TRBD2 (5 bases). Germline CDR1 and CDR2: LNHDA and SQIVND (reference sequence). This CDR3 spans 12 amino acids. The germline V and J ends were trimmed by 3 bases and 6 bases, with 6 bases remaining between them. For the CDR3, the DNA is TGTGCCAGTAGTATTACTAGCAATGAGCAGTTCTTC. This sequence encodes CASSITSNEQFF.

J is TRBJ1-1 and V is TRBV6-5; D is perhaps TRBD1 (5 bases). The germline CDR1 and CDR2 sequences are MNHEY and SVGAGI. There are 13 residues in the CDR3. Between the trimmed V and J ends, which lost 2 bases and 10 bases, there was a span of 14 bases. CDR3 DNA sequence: TGTGCCAGCAGTTACGCACAGCCCGGGGGAGCTTTCTTT. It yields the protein CASSYAQPGGAFF.

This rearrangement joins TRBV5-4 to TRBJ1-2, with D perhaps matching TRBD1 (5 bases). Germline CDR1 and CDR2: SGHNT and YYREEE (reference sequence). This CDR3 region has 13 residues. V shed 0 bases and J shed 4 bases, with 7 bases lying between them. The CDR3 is CASSLDGGYGYTF. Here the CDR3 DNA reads TGTGCCAGCAGCTTGGACGGGGGCTATGGCTACACCTTC.

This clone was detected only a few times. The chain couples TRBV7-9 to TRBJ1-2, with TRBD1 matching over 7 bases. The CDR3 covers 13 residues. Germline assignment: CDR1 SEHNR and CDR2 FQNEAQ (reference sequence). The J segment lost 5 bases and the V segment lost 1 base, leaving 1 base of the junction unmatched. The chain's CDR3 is CASSLGDRYGYTF. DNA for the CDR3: TGTGCCAGCAGCTTAGGGGACAGATATGGCTACACCTTC.

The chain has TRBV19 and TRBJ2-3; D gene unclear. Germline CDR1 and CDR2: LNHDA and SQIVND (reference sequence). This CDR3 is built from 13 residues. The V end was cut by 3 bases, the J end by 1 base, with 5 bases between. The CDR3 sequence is CASSITRTDTQYF. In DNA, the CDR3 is TGTGCCAGTAGTATTACTCGCACAGATACGCAGTATTTT.

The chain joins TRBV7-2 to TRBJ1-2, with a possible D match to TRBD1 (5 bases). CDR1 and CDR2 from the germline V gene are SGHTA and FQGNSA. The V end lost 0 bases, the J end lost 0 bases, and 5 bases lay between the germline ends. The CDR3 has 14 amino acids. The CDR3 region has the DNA TGTGCCAGCAGCTTAGCCAGGGCTAACTATGGCTACACCTTC. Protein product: CASSLARANYGYTF.

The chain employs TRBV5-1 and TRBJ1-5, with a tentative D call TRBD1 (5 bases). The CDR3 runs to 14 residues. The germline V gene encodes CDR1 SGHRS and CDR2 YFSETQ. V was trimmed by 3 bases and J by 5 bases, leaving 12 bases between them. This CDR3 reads CASSWGGVDQPQHF. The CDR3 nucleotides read TGCGCCAGCAGCTGGGGGGGGGTCGATCAGCCCCAGCATTTT.